These 17 T cell receptor beta chains came from one sample sequenced in a study of identical twins. Each CDR3 protein gets one entry after TCRdb re-called the 5' RACE reads with MiXCR. The sample yields approximately 410,000 distinct CDR3 sequences, less than 20% seen once. Sequences were obtained from naive T cells sorted from blood. The receptors stem from a man between 50 and 59 years old in good health.

The V and J genes are TRBV29-1 and TRBJ2-6; 11 nucleotides align to TRBD1. This CDR3 is 16 amino acids long. From germline, CDR1 is SQVTM and CDR2 ANQGSEA. V was clipped by 6 bases and J by 0 bases; unmatched bases: 4. The CDR3 region has the DNA TGCAGCGTCCGGACAGGGGGCTCCTCTGGGGCCAACGTCCTGACTTTC. This sequence encodes CSVRTGGSSGANVLTF.

This chain links TRBV21-1 with TRBJ2-5; the D call of TRBD1 is as the table states it, not checked on the DNA. TRBV21-1 is labeled a pseudogene. CDR3 size: 16 residues. CDR3 in DNA: TGTGCCAGGAGACAGGGGACGCTTCCTTGCTGGGAGACCCAGTACTTC. It specifies CARRQGTLPCWETQYF.

This clonotype was observed a few times. The rearrangement joins TRBV6-2 or TRBV6-3 to TRBJ2-7, with a possible D match to TRBD2 (5 bases). Trimming took off 0 bases at V and 7 bases at J, with 10 bases between the two ends. Germline V lookup: CDR1 MNHEY, CDR2 SVGEGT. The CDR3 consists of 13 residues. The CDR3 reads CASSYSKGGEQYF. CDR3 DNA sequence: TGTGCCAGCAGTTACTCGAAGGGCGGGGAGCAGTACTTC.

This clonotype was observed a handful of times. The rearrangement uses TRBV7-9 and TRBJ2-3; TRBD2 might be the D (7 bases). The CDR3 length is 16 residues. Per the germline V gene, CDR1 is SEHNR and CDR2 is FQNEAQ (reference sequence). Trimming left V 5 bases short and J 3 bases short, with 18 bases between. The CDR3 DNA is TGTGCCAGCAGCCAGGGGAGGGCCCGGCCGACAGATACGCAGTATTTT. It is translated as CASSQGRARPTDTQYF.

V is TRBV20-1 and J is TRBJ2-7, with 10 positions matching TRBD2. V lost 8 bases, J lost 2 bases, and 9 bases stayed unmatched. CDR3 length: 14 residues. Per germline, CDR1 DFQATT and CDR2 SNEGSKA (reference sequence). This CDR3 reads CSPRSGGLPYEQYF. DNA for the CDR3: TGCAGTCCTCGTAGCGGGGGGCTCCCCTACGAGCAGTACTTC.

There are a few counts of this clonotype. The chain combines TRBV27 with TRBJ2-7; D is possibly TRBD2 (5 bases). The CDR3 runs 13 residues. Between the trimmed V and J ends, which lost 7 bases and 4 bases, there was a span of 14 bases. From germline, CDR1 is MNHEY and CDR2 SMNVEV (reference sequence). The CDR3 sequence: CASNPRGGYEQYF. The CDR3 DNA sequence: TGTGCCAGCAACCCTCGTGGAGGATACGAGCAGTACTTC.

The genes are TRBV20-1 and TRBJ2-2, with D unresolved. CDR1 is DFQATT and CDR2 is SNEGSKA in the germline V gene (reference sequence). The CDR3 runs 15 residues. Between the trimmed V and J ends, which lost 0 bases and 2 bases, there was a span of 10 bases. CDR3 amino acids: CSAREGRRNTGELFF. The CDR3 nucleotides read TGCAGTGCTAGAGAGGGCAGGCGAAACACCGGGGAGCTGTTTTTT.

The table lists this clonotype with a few counts. The chain combines TRBV27 with TRBJ1-2; 8 bases agree with TRBD1. The CDR3 runs to 15 residues. V gave up 5 bases and J gave up 2 bases; unmatched junction bases: 7. The germline gives CDR1 MNHEY, CDR2 SMNVEV (reference sequence). CDR3 sequence: CASSPMTGVNYGYTF. The CDR3 coding sequence is TGTGCCAGCAGTCCGATGACAGGGGTGAACTATGGCTACACCTTC.

The chain recombines TRBV6-5 with TRBJ2-7; 11 bases fit TRBD1. V lost 0 bases and J lost 2; bases outside the gene matches: 6. The germline V gene has CDR1 MNHEY and CDR2 SVGAGI. The CDR3 runs to 17 residues. CDR3 loop: CASSYSGPGQGAYEQYF. The CDR3, as DNA: TGTGCCAGCAGTTACTCCGGTCCGGGACAGGGGGCCTACGAGCAGTACTTC.

In its sample, this clonotype was seen a few times. The chain recombines TRBV10-3 with TRBJ2-1; 7 bases map to TRBD1. CDR1 and CDR2 (germline): ENHRY, SYGVKD. J gave up 9 bases and V 2 bases, and 13 bases lay outside the gene matches. CDR3 length equals 16 residues. The CDR3 DNA reads TGTGCCATCAGTGAGCCCAAAGTGGGGACAGTTAGTGAGCAGTTCTTC. Translating it yields CAISEPKVGTVSEQFF.

This clonotype was observed a few times. The chain couples TRBV20-1 to TRBJ2-4, with 8 positions matching TRBD1. The germline CDR1 and CDR2 sequences are DFQATT and SNEGSKA (reference sequence). The V and J ends lost 3 bases and 0 bases, in that order; junction bases with no gene match: 13. CDR3 size: 18 residues. CDR3 DNA sequence: TGCAGTGCTAGTGAGGCAGGGGGCGCGTTTCGAGCCAAAAACATTCAGTACTTC. It yields the protein CSASEAGGAFRAKNIQYF.

This clonotype appeared many times. The V call is TRBV29-1, the J call TRBJ2-3; perhaps TRBD1 as D (5 bases). Germline V gene sequence: CDR1 SQVTM, CDR2 ANQGSEA. V lost 3 bases to trimming and J lost 0 bases, with 7 bases between them. This CDR3 region has 13 residues. The CDR3 loop reads CSVDRASTDTQYF. The CDR3 DNA is TGCAGCGTTGACAGGGCTAGCACAGATACGCAGTATTTT.

The V call is TRBV4-3, the J call TRBJ2-7; 9 bases fit TRBD2. Germline V gene sequence: CDR1 LGHNA, CDR2 YSLEER. This CDR3 has 16 amino acids. J lost 4 bases, V lost 1 base, and 8 bases had no gene match. The chain's CDR3 is CASSQGGGRAFYEQYF. CDR3 sequence (DNA): TGCGCCAGCAGCCAAGGGGGCGGGAGGGCCTTTTACGAGCAGTACTTC.

This clonotype has at least ten counts. The chain joins TRBV10-3 to TRBJ1-1, with a possible D match to TRBD1 (5 bases). Germline V gene lookup returns CDR1 ENHRY and CDR2 SYGVKD. The CDR3 extends over 17 amino acids. Trimming left V 0 bases short and J 2 bases short, with 16 bases between. The CDR3 here is CAISESPQGRLNTEAFF. CDR3 sequence (DNA): TGTGCCATCAGTGAGTCGCCTCAGGGAAGGCTTAACACTGAAGCTTTCTTT.

This clonotype was found many times. The chain recombines TRBV9 with TRBJ2-3; no clear D gene. Germline CDR1 and CDR2: SGDLS and YYNGEE. Trimming removed 0 bases from V and 0 bases from J, with 2 bases in between. The CDR3 spans 13 residues. CDR3 in DNA: TGTGCCAGCAGCGTAGGGAGCACAGATACGCAGTATTTT. Translated: CASSVGSTDTQYF. Variable domain in full (rest from reference TRBV9 and TRBJ2-3): DSGVTQTPKHLITATGQRVTLRCSPRSGDLSVYWYQQSLDQGLQFLIQYYNGEERAKGNILERFSAQQFPDLHSELNLSSLELGDSALYFCASSVGSTDTQYFGPGTRLTVL.

This clonotype has ten or more counts. V and J are TRBV7-9 and TRBJ2-2; 7 bases line up with TRBD2. Unmatched junction bases numbered 6, after V lost 3 bases and J lost 5 bases. The CDR3 has 15 residues. From germline, CDR1 is SEHNR and CDR2 FQNEAQ (reference sequence). The CDR3 spells CASSFGRGMTGELFF. The DNA for the CDR3 is TGTGCCAGCAGCTTCGGGCGGGGGATGACCGGGGAGCTGTTTTTT.

This clonotype turned up a few times. The chain joins TRBV3-1 to TRBJ1-5; D uncertain. The CDR3 length is 15 residues. V dropped 1 base and J dropped 6 bases, with 13 bases sitting between them. Germline V lookup: CDR1 LGHDT, CDR2 YNNKEL (reference sequence). The CDR3 spells CASSQGVTAVQPQHF. CDR3 coding DNA: TGTGCCAGCAGCCAAGGCGTCACCGCGGTTCAGCCCCAGCATTTT.